This T cell receptor (beta chain) was identified during a study of vaccination effects on CD4 cells after COVID-19. Upon completion of 10 to 11 days in culture, CD4+ T cells were isolated. SARS-CoV-2 infected the person between March and December 2020, as confirmed by PCR. Vaccination of participants consisted of two doses of either the BNT162b2 or mRNA-1273 vaccine. This CDR3 is 14 amino acids long. V was clipped by 5 bases and J by 2 bases, with 13 bases between them. Per germline, CDR1 SEHNR and CDR2 FQNEAQ (reference sequence). Only in-frame clones appear in the TCRdb table, and some are missing; sequencing was by immunoSEQ multiplex PCR. The profile covers around 50,000 clones, with under 85% appearing a single time and approximately 5.1% taken by the ten largest. Turning to this clone: Its antigen remains unknown.

The sequencing used CD4+ T cells from PBMCs cultured without peptide, collected after COVID-19 vaccination. The sequence was obtained from a human donor who had a prior SARS-CoV-2 infection. The chain joins TRBV7-9 to TRBJ2-7; TRBD1 might be the D (6 bases). In DNA form, the CDR3 reads TGTGCCAGCAGCCCATGGGGGCCCCCCTACGAGCAGTACTTC. Amino acid sequence: CASSPWGPPYEQYF.